This TCR beta chain stems from a study of T-cell reconstitution after alpha-beta-depleted transplantation in children. Preparation of the TCRbeta library was carried out with unique molecular identifiers. TCRdb re-derived calls from the PCR reads in MiXCR, one entry per CDR3 protein. This table has about 980,000 distinct CDR3 sequences, about 29% appearing once. This CDR3 has 17 amino acids. Looked up from germline, CDR1 is SGHTA and CDR2 is FQGNSA. J was trimmed by 10 bases and V by 6 bases; bases with no gene match: 15. This chain joins TRBV7-2 and TRBJ2-2; 12 bases match TRBD2. This material consisted of PBMCs, mostly from graft donor cells, taken 360 days after TCRalphabeta/CD19-depleted stem cell transplant. This TCR came from a boy younger than two who had a stem cell transplant for SCID, so the T cells may come from the graft donor. DNA of the CDR3: TGTGCCAGCAGTCCGGACCCGCGGAGACTAGCGGGGGTGGAGCTGTTTTTT. The encoded protein is CASSPDPRRLAGVELFF.